This TCR beta chain was recorded in a study of blood T cell repertoires in COVID-19. Only in-frame clones appear in the TCRdb table, and some are missing; sequencing was by immunoSEQ multiplex PCR. This table holds around 200,000 clones, about 84% found once. This CDR3 is built from 11 residues. Per germline, CDR1 ENHRY and CDR2 SYGVKD. The V end lost 6 bases, the J end lost 8 bases, and 8 bases lay between the germline ends. The TCR was taken from a man aged 40-50 years with acute COVID-19. Specimen: PBMCs or T cells enriched from blood (not recorded which). The V gene is TRBV10-3, the J gene TRBJ2-1, with D maybe TRBD2 (5 bases). CDR3 in amino acids: CAISPGDEQFF. The CDR3 DNA reads TGTGCCATCAGCCCCGGGGATGAGCAGTTCTTC.